This is a list of T cell receptor beta chains from one sample in a study of CD8+ T cells in alopecia areata. Assay: immunoSEQ multiplex PCR; the TCRdb copy retains only in-frame clones and omits some. The sample includes about 180,000 clones, around 49% seen only once; the top ten take around 10%. The sequenced sample was CD8+ T cells sorted from blood, obtained between weeks 51 and 52, from a patient treated with tofacitinib. The source of these receptors is a human donor with alopecia areata. Each CDR3 is given with its conserved first and last residue. D genes are given only for firm matches. Clone size is stated in some rows and not others, as once, few, many or a class when expanded.

J gene: TRBJ1-2; V gene: TRBV30; D gene: -; clone size: -; CDR3 length: 13; CDR3 protein: CAWSVRSAGGYTF; CDR3 DNA: TGTGCCTGGAGTGTAAGGTCGGCGGGGGGCTACACCTTC
J gene: TRBJ2-7; V gene: TRBV25-1; D gene: TRBD1; clone size: few; CDR3 length: 12; CDR3 protein: CASSALGTGLYF; CDR3 DNA: TGTGCCAGCAGCGCCCTGGGGACAGGGTTGTACTTC
J gene: TRBJ1-2; V gene: TRBV30; D gene: -; clone size: -; CDR3 length: 12; CDR3 protein: CNRRWGGYGYTF; CDR3 DNA: TGTAACCGGCGGTGGGGTGGCTATGGCTACACCTTC
J gene: TRBJ2-5; V gene: TRBV7-9; D gene: TRBD1; clone size: -; CDR3 length: 14; CDR3 protein: CASSHGQGRETQYF; CDR3 DNA: TGTGCCAGCAGCCATGGACAGGGACGGGAGACCCAGTACTTC
J gene: TRBJ1-1; V gene: TRBV19; D gene: -; clone size: -; CDR3 length: 14; CDR3 protein: CASSTWAMNTEAFF; CDR3 DNA: TGTGCCAGTAGTACTTGGGCCATGAACACTGAAGCTTTCTTT
J gene: TRBJ1-5; V gene: TRBV6-5; D gene: -; clone size: -; CDR3 length: 14; CDR3 protein: CASKDRYSNQPQHF; CDR3 DNA: TGTGCCAGCAAAGACAGATATAGCAATCAGCCCCAGCATTTT
J gene: TRBJ2-7; V gene: TRBV6-6; D gene: -; clone size: -; CDR3 length: 15; CDR3 protein: CASSYLERGSYEQYF; CDR3 DNA: TGTGCCAGCAGTTACCTGGAGAGGGGCTCCTACGAGCAGTACTTC
J gene: TRBJ1-1; V gene: TRBV7-9; D gene: -; clone size: -; CDR3 length: 11; CDR3 protein: CASSRGREAFF; CDR3 DNA: TGTGCCAGCAGCCGGGGACGAGAAGCTTTCTTT
J gene: TRBJ2-7; V gene: TRBV13; D gene: TRBD1; clone size: few; CDR3 length: 15; CDR3 protein: CASSLGTGVSYEQYF; CDR3 DNA: TGTGCCAGCAGCTTAGGGACAGGGGTCTCCTACGAGCAGTACTTC
J gene: TRBJ2-5; V gene: TRBV29-1; D gene: -; clone size: few; CDR3 length: 14; CDR3 protein: CSVESVREEETQYF; CDR3 DNA: TGCAGCGTTGAAAGTGTAAGGGAGGAAGAGACCCAGTACTTC
J gene: TRBJ2-7; V gene: TRBV30; D gene: TRBD1; clone size: few; CDR3 length: 13; CDR3 protein: CAWSEQGAYEQYF; CDR3 DNA: TGTGCCTGGAGTGAACAGGGGGCCTACGAGCAGTACTTC
J gene: TRBJ2-7; V gene: TRBV27; D gene: -; clone size: few; CDR3 length: 12; CDR3 protein: CASSPTGYEQYF; CDR3 DNA: TGTGCCAGCAGTCCAACCGGCTACGAGCAGTACTTC
J gene: TRBJ2-5; V gene: TRBV4-2; D gene: TRBD2; clone size: -; CDR3 length: 16; CDR3 protein: CASSQAPTSEQETQYF; CDR3 DNA: TGTGCCAGCAGCCAAGCCCCGACTAGCGAACAAGAGACCCAGTACTTC
J gene: TRBJ2-5; V gene: TRBV7-2; D gene: TRBD2; clone size: -; CDR3 length: 15; CDR3 protein: CASSLARGGRETQYF; CDR3 DNA: TGTGCCAGCAGCTTAGCGCGGGGGGGAAGAGAGACCCAGTACTTC
J gene: TRBJ1-5; V gene: TRBV30; D gene: -; clone size: -; CDR3 length: 13; CDR3 protein: CAWSEADNQPQHF; CDR3 DNA: TGTGCCTGGAGTGAGGCAGACAATCAGCCCCAGCATTTT
J gene: TRBJ2-1; V gene: TRBV4-1; D gene: TRBD2; clone size: -; CDR3 length: 16; CDR3 protein: CASSQDLSGVTDEQFF; CDR3 DNA: TGCGCCAGCAGCCAAGATTTAAGCGGGGTTACCGATGAGCAGTTCTTC
J gene: TRBJ1-4; V gene: TRBV7-9; D gene: -; clone size: few; CDR3 length: 14; CDR3 protein: CASGKDATNEKLFF; CDR3 DNA: TGTGCCAGCGGAAAGGATGCAACTAATGAAAAACTGTTTTTT
J gene: TRBJ2-5; V gene: TRBV30; D gene: TRBD1; clone size: few; CDR3 length: 15; CDR3 protein: CAWSDGQGSQETQYF; CDR3 DNA: TGTGCCTGGAGTGACGGACAGGGGAGCCAAGAGACCCAGTACTTC
J gene: TRBJ2-3; V gene: TRBV5-4; D gene: -; clone size: -; CDR3 length: 12; CDR3 protein: CASSLESDTQYF; CDR3 DNA: TGTGCCAGCAGCTTGGAATCAGATACGCAGTATTTT
J gene: TRBJ2-5; V gene: TRBV11-2; D gene: -; clone size: -; CDR3 length: 12; CDR3 protein: CASTEGRETQYF; CDR3 DNA: TGTGCCAGCACCGAAGGCCGAGAGACCCAGTACTTC
J gene: TRBJ1-2; V gene: TRBV6-5; D gene: TRBD1; clone size: -; CDR3 length: 13; CDR3 protein: CASTSDRGYGYTF; CDR3 DNA: TGTGCCAGCACCTCGGACAGGGGCTATGGCTACACCTTC
J gene: TRBJ2-1; V gene: TRBV11-1; D gene: -; clone size: -; CDR3 length: 15; CDR3 protein: CASSLAGDAYNEQFF; CDR3 DNA: TGTGCCAGCAGCTTAGCTGGGGACGCCTACAATGAGCAGTTCTTC
J gene: TRBJ2-5; V gene: TRBV5-4; D gene: TRBD2; clone size: -; CDR3 length: 15; CDR3 protein: CASSPTSGTQETQYF; CDR3 DNA: TGTGCCAGCAGCCCGACTAGCGGGACTCAAGAGACCCAGTACTTC
J gene: TRBJ2-7; V gene: TRBV11-2; D gene: TRBD1; clone size: -; CDR3 length: 13; CDR3 protein: CASSLGTGYEQYF; CDR3 DNA: TGTGCCAGCAGCTTAGGGACAGGTTACGAGCAGTACTTC
J gene: TRBJ2-1; V gene: TRBV7-9; D gene: TRBD1; clone size: few; CDR3 length: 18; CDR3 protein: CASSSFLRDRGPYNEQFF; CDR3 DNA: TGTGCCAGCAGCTCCTTCCTCCGGGACAGGGGTCCCTACAATGAGCAGTTCTTC
J gene: TRBJ1-1; V gene: TRBV7-9; D gene: -; clone size: -; CDR3 length: 14; CDR3 protein: CASSLQGGGTEAFF; CDR3 DNA: TGTGCCAGCAGCTTACAGGGAGGAGGTACTGAAGCTTTCTTT